The entry that follows covers one TCR beta chain sequence. What it recognizes is unknown. This entry belongs to a study of cytomegalovirus exposure and HLA in healthy donors. General observations from the study: In a later analysis, a genetic analysis reported fewer productive-TCR N-insertions in an Asian-associated ancestry cluster than the cohort average. 150 to 200 TCR beta chains were listed as cytomegalovirus-associated. The analysis excluded some indistinguishable V segments, including TRBV6-2 and TRBV6-3. TCR beta chain V- and J-gene trimming was linked, in a later analysis, to a missense variant in DCLRE1C.

CDR3 length: 14 residues. Germline loops: CDR1 SEHNR, CDR2 FQNEAQ (reference sequence). V was shortened by 0 bases and J by 3 bases, with 8 bases between the two germline ends. Primers: 60 Vbeta forward and 13 Jbeta reverse. The repertoire was sequenced with immunoSEQ multiplex PCR; TCRdb's copy has only in-frame clones and lacks some. The sample has more than 100,000 clones, 78% seen once. This chain joins TRBV7-9 and TRBJ1-1; unclear D gene. Material for sequencing was PBMCs. The clonotype comes from a woman under 30 in good health and CMV-seronegative. In nucleotides, the CDR3 is TGTGCCAGCAGCTTAGCGCGGAGTTACACTGAAGCTTTCTTT. Encoded protein: CASSLARSYTEAFF.